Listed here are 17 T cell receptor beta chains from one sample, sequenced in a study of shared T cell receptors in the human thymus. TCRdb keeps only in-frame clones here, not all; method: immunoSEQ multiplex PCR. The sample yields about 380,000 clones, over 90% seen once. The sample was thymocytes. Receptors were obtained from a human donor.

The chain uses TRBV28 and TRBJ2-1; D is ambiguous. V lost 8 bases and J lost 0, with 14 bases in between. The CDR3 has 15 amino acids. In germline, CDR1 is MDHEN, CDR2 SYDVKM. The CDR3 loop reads CASLSSRASYNEQFF. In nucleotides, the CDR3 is TGTGCCAGCCTCTCCTCCAGAGCCTCCTACAATGAGCAGTTCTTC.

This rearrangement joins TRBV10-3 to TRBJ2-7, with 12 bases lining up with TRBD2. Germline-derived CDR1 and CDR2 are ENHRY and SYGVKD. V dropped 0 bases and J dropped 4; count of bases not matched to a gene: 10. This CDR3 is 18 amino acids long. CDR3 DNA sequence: TGTGCCATCAGTGAGTCTCCCCTAAGGACTAGCGGGGAATACGAGCAGTACTTC. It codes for CAISESPLRTSGEYEQYF.

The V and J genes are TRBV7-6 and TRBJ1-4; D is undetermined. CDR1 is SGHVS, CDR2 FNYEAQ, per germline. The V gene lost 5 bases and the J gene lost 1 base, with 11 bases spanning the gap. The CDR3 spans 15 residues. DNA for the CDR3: TGTGCCAGCAGCCGGACCCGGAGAACTAATGAAAAACTGTTTTTT. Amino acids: CASSRTRRTNEKLFF.

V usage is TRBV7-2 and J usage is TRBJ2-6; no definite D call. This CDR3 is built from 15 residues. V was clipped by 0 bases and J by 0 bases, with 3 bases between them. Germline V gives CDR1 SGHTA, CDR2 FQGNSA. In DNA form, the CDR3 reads TGTGCCAGCAGCTTAGCTGGCTCTGGGGCCAACGTCCTGACTTTC. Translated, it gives CASSLAGSGANVLTF.

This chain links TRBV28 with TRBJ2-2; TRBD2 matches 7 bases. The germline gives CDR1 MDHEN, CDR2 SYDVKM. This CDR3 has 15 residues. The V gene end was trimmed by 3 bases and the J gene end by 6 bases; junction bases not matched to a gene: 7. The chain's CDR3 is CASSFQREVPGELFF. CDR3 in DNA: TGTGCCAGCAGTTTCCAGCGGGAAGTCCCCGGGGAGCTGTTTTTT.

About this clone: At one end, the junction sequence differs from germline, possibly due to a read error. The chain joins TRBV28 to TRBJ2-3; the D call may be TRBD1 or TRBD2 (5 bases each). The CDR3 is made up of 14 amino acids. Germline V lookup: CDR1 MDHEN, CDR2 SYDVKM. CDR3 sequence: CASSLKGPQRTAGF. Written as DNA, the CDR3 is TGTGCCAGCAGTTTAAAGGGACCACAGAGGACCGCGGGTTTT.

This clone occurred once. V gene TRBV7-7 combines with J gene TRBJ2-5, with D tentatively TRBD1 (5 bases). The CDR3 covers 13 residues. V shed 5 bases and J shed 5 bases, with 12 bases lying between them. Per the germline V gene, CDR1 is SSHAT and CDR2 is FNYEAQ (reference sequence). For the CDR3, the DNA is TGTGCCAGCAGCAAGACAGTCCTGGAGACCCAGTACTTC. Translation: CASSKTVLETQYF.

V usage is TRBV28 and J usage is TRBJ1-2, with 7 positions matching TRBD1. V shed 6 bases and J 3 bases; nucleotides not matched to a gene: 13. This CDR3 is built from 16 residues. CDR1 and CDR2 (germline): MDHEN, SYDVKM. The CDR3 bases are TGTGCCAGCAGCAAGGGCCGGGACAGACTCCACTATGGCTACACCTTC. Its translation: CASSKGRDRLHYGYTF.

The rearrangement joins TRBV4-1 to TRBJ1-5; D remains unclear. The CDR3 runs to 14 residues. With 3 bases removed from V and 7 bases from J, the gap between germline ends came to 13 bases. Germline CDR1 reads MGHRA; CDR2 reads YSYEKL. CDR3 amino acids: CASSHERARQPQHF. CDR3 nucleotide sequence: TGCGCCAGCAGCCACGAACGGGCAAGGCAGCCCCAGCATTTT.

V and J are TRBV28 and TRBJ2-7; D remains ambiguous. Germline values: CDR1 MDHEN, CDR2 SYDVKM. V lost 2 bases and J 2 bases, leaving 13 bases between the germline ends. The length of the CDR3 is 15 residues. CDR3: CASSLPHGIAYEQYF. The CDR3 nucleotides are TGTGCCAGCAGTTTACCCCACGGAATCGCCTACGAGCAGTACTTC.

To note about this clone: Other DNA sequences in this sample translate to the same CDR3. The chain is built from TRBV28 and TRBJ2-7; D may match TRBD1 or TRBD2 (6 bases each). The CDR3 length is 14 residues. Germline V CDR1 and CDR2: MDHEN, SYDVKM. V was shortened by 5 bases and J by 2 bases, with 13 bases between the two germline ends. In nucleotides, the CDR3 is TGTGCCAGCAGTCTCCGTGGGGGGCCCTACGAGCAGTACTTC. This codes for CASSLRGGPYEQYF.

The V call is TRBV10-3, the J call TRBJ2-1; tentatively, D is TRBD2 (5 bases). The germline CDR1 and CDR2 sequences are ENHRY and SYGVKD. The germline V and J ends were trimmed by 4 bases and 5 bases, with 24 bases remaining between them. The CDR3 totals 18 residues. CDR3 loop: CAISAPGSWKARDNEQFF. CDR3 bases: TGTGCCATCAGTGCCCCTGGGAGCTGGAAAGCGAGGGACAATGAGCAGTTCTTC.

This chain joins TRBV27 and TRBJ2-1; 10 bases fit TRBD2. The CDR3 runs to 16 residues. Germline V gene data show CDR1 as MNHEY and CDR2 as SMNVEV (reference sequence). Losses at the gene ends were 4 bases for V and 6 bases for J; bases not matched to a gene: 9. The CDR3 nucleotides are TGTGCCAGCAGTTCCTGGAAGCGGGAGGGCCGCAATGAGCAGTTCTTC. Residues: CASSSWKREGRNEQFF.

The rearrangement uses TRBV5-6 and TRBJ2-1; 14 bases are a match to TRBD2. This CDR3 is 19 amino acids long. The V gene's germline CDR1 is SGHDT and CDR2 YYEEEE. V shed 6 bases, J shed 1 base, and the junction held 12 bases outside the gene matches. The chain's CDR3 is CASIATRTSGRTSYNEQFF. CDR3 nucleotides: TGTGCCAGCATCGCCACGCGGACTAGCGGGAGGACTTCCTACAATGAGCAGTTCTTC.

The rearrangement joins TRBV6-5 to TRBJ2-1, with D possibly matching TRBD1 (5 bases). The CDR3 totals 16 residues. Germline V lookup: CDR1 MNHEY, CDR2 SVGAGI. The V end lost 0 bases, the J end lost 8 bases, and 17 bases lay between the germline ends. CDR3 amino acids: CASSYSTVIRVDEQFF. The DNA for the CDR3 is TGTGCCAGCAGTTACTCGACAGTCATACGGGTAGATGAGCAGTTCTTC.

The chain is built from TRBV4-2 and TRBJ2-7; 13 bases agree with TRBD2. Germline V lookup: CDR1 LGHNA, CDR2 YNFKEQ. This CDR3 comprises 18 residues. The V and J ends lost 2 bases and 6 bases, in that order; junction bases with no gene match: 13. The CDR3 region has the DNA TGTGCCAGCAGCCAACCCTGGACTAGCGGGAGCCGTGACTCCGAGCAGTACTTC. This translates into CASSQPWTSGSRDSEQYF.

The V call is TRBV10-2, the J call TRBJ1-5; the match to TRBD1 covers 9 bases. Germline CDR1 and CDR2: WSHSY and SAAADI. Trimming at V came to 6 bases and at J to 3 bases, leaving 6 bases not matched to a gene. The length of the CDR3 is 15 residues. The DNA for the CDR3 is TGCGCCAGCAGCGGGGACAGGGAGAACAATCAGCCCCAGCATTTT. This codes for CASSGDRENNQPQHF.